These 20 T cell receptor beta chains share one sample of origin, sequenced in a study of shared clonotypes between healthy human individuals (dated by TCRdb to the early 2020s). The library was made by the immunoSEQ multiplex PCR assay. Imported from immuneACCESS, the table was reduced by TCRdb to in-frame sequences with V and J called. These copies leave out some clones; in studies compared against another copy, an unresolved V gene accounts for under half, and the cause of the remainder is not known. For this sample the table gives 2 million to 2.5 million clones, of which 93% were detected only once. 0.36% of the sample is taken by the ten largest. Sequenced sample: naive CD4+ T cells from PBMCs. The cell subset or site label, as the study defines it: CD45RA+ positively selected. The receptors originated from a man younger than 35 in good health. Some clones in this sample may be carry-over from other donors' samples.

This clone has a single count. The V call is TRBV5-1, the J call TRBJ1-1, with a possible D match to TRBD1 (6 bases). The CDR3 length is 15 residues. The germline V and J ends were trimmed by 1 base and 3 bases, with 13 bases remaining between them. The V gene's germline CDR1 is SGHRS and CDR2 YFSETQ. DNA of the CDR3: TGCGCCAGCAGCTTGCAGGGGTGGAGGGACACTGAAGCTTTCTTT. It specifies CASSLQGWRDTEAFF.

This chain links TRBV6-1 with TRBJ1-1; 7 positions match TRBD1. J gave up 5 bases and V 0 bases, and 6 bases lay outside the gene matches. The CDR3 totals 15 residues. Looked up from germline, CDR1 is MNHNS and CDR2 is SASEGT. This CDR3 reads CASSEAGTVGTEAFF. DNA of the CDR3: TGTGCCAGCAGTGAAGCGGGGACAGTGGGGACTGAAGCTTTCTTT.

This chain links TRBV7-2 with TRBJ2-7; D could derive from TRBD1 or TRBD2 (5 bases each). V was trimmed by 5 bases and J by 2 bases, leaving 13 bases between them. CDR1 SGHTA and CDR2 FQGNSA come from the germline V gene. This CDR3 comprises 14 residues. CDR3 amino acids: CASSADWGTYEQYF. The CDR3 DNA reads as TGTGCCAGCAGCGCGGACTGGGGGACCTACGAGCAGTACTTC.

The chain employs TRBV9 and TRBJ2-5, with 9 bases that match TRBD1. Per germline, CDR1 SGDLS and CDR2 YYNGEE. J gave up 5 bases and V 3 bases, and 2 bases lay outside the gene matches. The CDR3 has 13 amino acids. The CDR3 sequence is CASSEGQGETQYF. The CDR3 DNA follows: TGTGCCAGCAGCGAAGGACAGGGGGAGACCCAGTACTTC.

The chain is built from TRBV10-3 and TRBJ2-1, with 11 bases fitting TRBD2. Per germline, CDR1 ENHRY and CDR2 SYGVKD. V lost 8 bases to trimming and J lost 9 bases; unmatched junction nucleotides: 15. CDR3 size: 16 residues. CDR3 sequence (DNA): TGTGCCATCGGGCCGATAGCGGGAGGGCCGACAAGTGAGCAGTTCTTC. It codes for CAIGPIAGGPTSEQFF.

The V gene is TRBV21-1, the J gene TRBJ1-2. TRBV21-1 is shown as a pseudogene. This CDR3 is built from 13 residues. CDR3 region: CASSNLDAYGYTF. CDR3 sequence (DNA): TGTGCCAGCAGCAACTTGGACGCCTATGGCTACACCTTC.

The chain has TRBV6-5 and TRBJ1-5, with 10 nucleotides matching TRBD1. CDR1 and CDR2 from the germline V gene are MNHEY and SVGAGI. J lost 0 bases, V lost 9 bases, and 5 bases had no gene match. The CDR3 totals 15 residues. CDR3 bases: TGTGCCAGTAAGACAGGGGGCAGTAGCAATCAGCCCCAGCATTTT. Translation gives CASKTGGSSNQPQHF.

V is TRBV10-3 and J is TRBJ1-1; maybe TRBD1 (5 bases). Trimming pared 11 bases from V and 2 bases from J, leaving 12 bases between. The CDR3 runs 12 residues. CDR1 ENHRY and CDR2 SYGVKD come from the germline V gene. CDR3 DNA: TGTGCCTCCGGGGGGTTCAACACTGAAGCTTTCTTT. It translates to CASGGFNTEAFF.

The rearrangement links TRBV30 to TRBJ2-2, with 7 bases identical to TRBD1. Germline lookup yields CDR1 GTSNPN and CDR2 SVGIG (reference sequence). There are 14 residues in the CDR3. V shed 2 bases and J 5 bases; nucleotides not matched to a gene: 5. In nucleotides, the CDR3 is TGTGCCTGGAGTTTCGGACAGGCAACCGGGGAGCTGTTTTTT. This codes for CAWSFGQATGELFF.

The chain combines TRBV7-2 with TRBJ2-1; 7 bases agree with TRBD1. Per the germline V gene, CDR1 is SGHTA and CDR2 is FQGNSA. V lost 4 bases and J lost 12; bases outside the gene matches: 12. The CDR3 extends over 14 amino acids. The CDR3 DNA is TGTGCCAGCAGCTCTCCTGACAGGGCCCAACCGCAGTTCTTC. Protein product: CASSSPDRAQPQFF.

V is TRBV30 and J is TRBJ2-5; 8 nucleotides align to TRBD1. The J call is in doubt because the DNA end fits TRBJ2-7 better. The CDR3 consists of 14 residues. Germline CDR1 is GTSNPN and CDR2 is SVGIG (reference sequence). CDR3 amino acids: CAWSPQGAIYEQYF. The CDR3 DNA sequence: TGTGCCTGGAGTCCCCAGGGGGCAATTTACGAGCAGTACTTC.

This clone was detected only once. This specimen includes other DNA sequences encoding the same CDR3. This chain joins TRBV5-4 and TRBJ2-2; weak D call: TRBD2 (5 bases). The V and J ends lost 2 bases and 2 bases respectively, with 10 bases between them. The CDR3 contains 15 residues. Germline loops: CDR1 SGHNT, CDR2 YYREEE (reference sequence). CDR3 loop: CASSFSRTNTGELFF. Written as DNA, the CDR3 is TGTGCCAGCAGCTTTTCCAGGACTAACACCGGGGAGCTGTTTTTT. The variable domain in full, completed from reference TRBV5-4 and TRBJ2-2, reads ETGVTQSPTHLIKTRGQQVTLRCSSQSGHNTVSWYQQALGQGPQFIFQYYREEENGRGNFPPRFSGLQFPNYSSELNVNALELDDSALYLCASSFSRTNTGELFFGEGSRLTVL.

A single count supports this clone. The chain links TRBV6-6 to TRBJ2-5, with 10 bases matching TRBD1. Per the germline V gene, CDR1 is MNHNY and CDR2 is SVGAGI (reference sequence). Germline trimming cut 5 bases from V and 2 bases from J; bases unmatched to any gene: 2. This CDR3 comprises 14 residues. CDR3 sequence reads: CASSRQGAQETQYF. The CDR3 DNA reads TGTGCCAGCAGTAGACAGGGGGCTCAAGAGACCCAGTACTTC.

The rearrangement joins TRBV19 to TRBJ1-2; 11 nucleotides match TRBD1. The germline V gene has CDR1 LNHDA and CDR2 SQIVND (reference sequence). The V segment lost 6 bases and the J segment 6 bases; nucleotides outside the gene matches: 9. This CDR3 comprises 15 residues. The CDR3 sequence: CASREIGQGANGYTF. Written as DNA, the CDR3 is TGTGCCAGTAGGGAGATTGGACAGGGGGCAAATGGCTACACCTTC.

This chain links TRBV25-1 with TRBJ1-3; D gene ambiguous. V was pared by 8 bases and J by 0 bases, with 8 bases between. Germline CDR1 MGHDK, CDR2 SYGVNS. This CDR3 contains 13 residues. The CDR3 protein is CASLTSSGNTIYF. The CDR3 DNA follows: TGTGCCAGCCTCACTTCCTCTGGAAACACCATATATTTT.

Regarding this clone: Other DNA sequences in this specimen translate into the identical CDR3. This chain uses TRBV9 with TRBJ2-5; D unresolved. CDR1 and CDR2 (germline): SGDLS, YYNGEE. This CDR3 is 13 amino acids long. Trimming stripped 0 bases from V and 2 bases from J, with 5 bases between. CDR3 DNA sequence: TGTGCCAGCAGCGTAGGCCCACAAGAGACCCAGTACTTC. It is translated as CASSVGPQETQYF.

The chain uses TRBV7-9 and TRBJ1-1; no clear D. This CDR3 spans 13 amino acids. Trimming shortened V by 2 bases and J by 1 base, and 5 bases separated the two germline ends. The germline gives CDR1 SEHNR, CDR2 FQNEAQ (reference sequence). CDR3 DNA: TGTGCCAGCAGCTTACTGACGAACACTGAAGCTTTCTTT. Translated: CASSLLTNTEAFF.

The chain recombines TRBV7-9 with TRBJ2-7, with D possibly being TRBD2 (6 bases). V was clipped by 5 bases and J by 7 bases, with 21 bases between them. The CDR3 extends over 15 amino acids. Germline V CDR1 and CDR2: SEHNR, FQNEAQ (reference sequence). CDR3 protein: CASSTRLRTAGEQYF. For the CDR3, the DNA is TGTGCCAGCAGCACGCGACTCCGAACCGCGGGGGAGCAGTACTTC.

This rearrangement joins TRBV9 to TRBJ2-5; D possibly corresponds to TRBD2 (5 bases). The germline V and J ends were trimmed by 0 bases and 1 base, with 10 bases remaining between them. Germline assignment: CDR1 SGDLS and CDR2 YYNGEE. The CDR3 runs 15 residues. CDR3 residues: CASSVVLAGQETQYF. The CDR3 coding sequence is TGTGCCAGCAGCGTAGTATTGGCGGGCCAAGAGACCCAGTACTTC.

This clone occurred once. The DNA for the CDR3 is TGTGCCAGCAGCAAGTCCTGTCGGCCGTCGAGCGGGAGGGGCACCGGGGAGCTGTTTTTT. Translation: CASSKSCRPSSGRGTGELFF. V gene TRBV21-1 combines with J gene TRBJ2-2; the table's D call of TRBD2 was not tested on the DNA. TRBV21-1 is assigned pseudogene status. The CDR3 spans 20 residues.